The 19 T cell receptor beta chains presented below share a single source sample, sequenced in a study of blood T cell repertoires in COVID-19. The protocol was immunoSEQ multiplex PCR, while the TCRdb copy is restricted to in-frame clones and leaves out a portion. The sample lists under 400,000 clones, about 87% occurring once. Sequences were obtained from peripheral blood. The source is a woman in her thirties with COVID-19, enrolled during active disease.

In its sample, this clone was seen once. V gene TRBV6-6 combines with J gene TRBJ2-3; 8 positions match TRBD2. Germline values: CDR1 MNHNY, CDR2 SVGAGI (reference sequence). The CDR3 extends over 16 amino acids. After removal of 6 bases from V and 2 bases from J, the junction contained 10 bases not matched to a gene. The CDR3 here is CASRRGGQAATDTQYF. The CDR3 DNA reads as TGTGCCAGCAGGCGCGGGGGGCAAGCTGCCACAGATACGCAGTATTTT.

This chain connects TRBV6-2 or TRBV6-3 to TRBJ2-2; D is perhaps TRBD2 (5 bases). Trimming took off 5 bases at V and 4 bases at J, with 20 bases between the two ends. Germline CDR1 reads MNHEY; CDR2 reads SVGEGT. This CDR3 spans 17 amino acids. The CDR3 coding sequence is TGTGCCAGCAGTCCCGACCGGACTTTTGCGGGCACCGGGGAGCTGTTTTTT. This encodes CASSPDRTFAGTGELFF.

This clone was picked up a small number of times. The chain recombines TRBV7-8 with TRBJ2-3; the D gene is possibly TRBD2 (6 bases). CDR3 size: 15 residues. Per the germline V gene, CDR1 is SGHVS and CDR2 is FQNEAQ. V dropped 1 base and J dropped 2 bases, with 10 bases sitting between them. The CDR3 DNA reads as TGTGCCAGCAGCTTAGTTCGGGGGTACACAGATACGCAGTATTTT. Encoded protein: CASSLVRGYTDTQYF.

This clone was recorded once. This rearrangement joins TRBV7-9 to TRBJ1-1, with D unresolved. Germline-derived CDR1 and CDR2 are SEHNR and FQNEAQ (reference sequence). V was trimmed by 3 bases and J by 7 bases, leaving 12 bases between them. This CDR3 is 13 amino acids long. CDR3 loop: CASSFPSVGEAFF. CDR3 nucleotides: TGTGCCAGCAGCTTCCCCTCCGTCGGTGAAGCTTTCTTT.

In this sample, this clone turned up a few times. The chain joins TRBV6-1 to TRBJ1-1; D ambiguous. CDR1 and CDR2 from the germline V gene are MNHNS and SASEGT. Trimming took off 1 base at V and 6 bases at J, with 9 bases between the two ends. CDR3 length equals 13 residues. The CDR3 region is CASSEELLAEAFF. Written as DNA, the CDR3 is TGTGCCAGCAGTGAAGAGTTACTGGCTGAAGCTTTCTTT.

This clone is a singleton in its sample. CDR3 DNA sequence: TGTGCCAGCAGCCCCCGGCGAGCGGGGAGAGAGCCCCAGCATTTT. This sequence encodes CASSPRRAGREPQHF. This rearrangement joins TRBV28 to TRBJ1-5, with unresolved D. The ends were cut back, 6 bases at V and 8 bases at J, with 20 bases in the middle. The germline V gene encodes CDR1 MDHEN and CDR2 SYDVKM. The CDR3 contains 15 residues.

The sample holds one count of this clone. This chain uses TRBV7-9 with TRBJ2-5, with unresolved D. V was shortened by 5 bases and J by 10 bases, with 11 bases between the two germline ends. Per germline, CDR1 SEHNR and CDR2 FQNEAQ (reference sequence). The CDR3 contains 11 residues. The CDR3 sequence is CASSISGGQYF. Written as DNA, the CDR3 is TGTGCCAGCAGCATTTCAGGTGGCCAGTACTTC.

This clone is a singleton in its sample. The CDR3 sequence is CAWSLGQGHTEAFF. The CDR3 nucleotides read TGTGCCTGGAGTTTGGGACAGGGCCACACTGAAGCTTTCTTT. The chain recombines TRBV30 with TRBJ1-1, with 9 bases fitting TRBD1. CDR3 length equals 14 residues. The junction had 4 bases not matched to a gene; V was cut back by 2 bases and J by 3 bases. Germline V gene lookup returns CDR1 GTSNPN and CDR2 SVGIG (reference sequence).

The gene calls are TRBV5-1 and TRBJ2-7; 9 positions agree with TRBD2. Germline V gives CDR1 SGHRS, CDR2 YFSETQ. Trimming cost V 0 bases and J 2 bases; bases outside gene matches: 3. The CDR3 covers 15 residues. CDR3 sequence reads: CASSLGLAVPYEQYF. CDR3 DNA sequence: TGCGCCAGCAGCTTGGGACTAGCGGTTCCCTACGAGCAGTACTTC.

The rearrangement joins TRBV7-9 to TRBJ2-3; a weak D match, TRBD2 (5 bases). Germline V gene sequence: CDR1 SEHNR, CDR2 FQNEAQ (reference sequence). This CDR3 has 15 residues. Trimming took off 6 bases at V and 3 bases at J, with 16 bases between the two ends. CDR3 loop: CASSPRRTPTDTQYF. The CDR3 nucleotides are TGTGCCAGCAGTCCAAGGAGGACGCCTACAGATACGCAGTATTTT.

This chain uses TRBV2 with TRBJ2-3; 7 bases map to TRBD2. V gave up 3 bases and J gave up 3 bases; unmatched junction bases: 6. Germline lookup yields CDR1 SNHLY and CDR2 FYNNEI. The CDR3 totals 15 residues. CDR3 loop: CASSDVGGRTDTQYF. Here the CDR3 DNA reads TGTGCCAGCAGTGACGTCGGGGGGAGAACAGATACGCAGTATTTT.

A note on this clone: The sample contains more than one DNA sequence encoding this CDR3. The chain is built from TRBV29-1 and TRBJ1-2; TRBD1 agrees at 8 bases. Germline trimming cut 6 bases from V and 8 bases from J; bases unmatched to any gene: 5. This CDR3 has 11 amino acids. In germline, CDR1 is SQVTM, CDR2 ANQGSEA. The CDR3: CSVQGARGYTF. CDR3 DNA sequence: TGCAGCGTGCAGGGGGCGAGGGGCTACACCTTC.

V is TRBV5-1 and J is TRBJ2-2; 11 nucleotides align to TRBD1. The germline V gene has CDR1 SGHRS and CDR2 YFSETQ. Trimming took 4 bases from V and 5 from J; bases not matched to a gene: 4. The CDR3 extends over 15 amino acids. CDR3 in DNA: TGCGCCAGCAGCGTGGGACAGGGGGTGACCGGGGAGCTGTTTTTT. It specifies CASSVGQGVTGELFF.

Concerning this clone itself: Within the sample, other DNA sequences also encode this same CDR3. The CDR3 DNA sequence: TGTGCCAGCTCACCAGGGCAAGACTATGGCTACACCTTC. This translates into CASSPGQDYGYTF. This chain links TRBV18 with TRBJ1-2, with D hard to call. V was clipped by 2 bases and J by 3 bases, with 7 bases between them. Germline V gene lookup returns CDR1 KGHSH and CDR2 LQKENI. This CDR3 contains 13 residues.

This clone was counted only a few times. The CDR3 bases are TGTGCCAGTAGTATCGTGAATTTCAGGGGATCTAACTATGGCTACACCTTC. Amino acid sequence: CASSIVNFRGSNYGYTF. The chain carries TRBV19 and TRBJ1-2, with D perhaps TRBD1 (6 bases). V was shortened by 3 bases and J by 0 bases, with 17 bases between the two germline ends. The germline V gene encodes CDR1 LNHDA and CDR2 SQIVND (reference sequence). This CDR3 has 17 amino acids.

The J gene is TRBJ2-3, the V gene TRBV3-1 (or the pseudogene TRBV3-2), with a possible D match to TRBD2 (5 bases). Looked up from germline, CDR1 is LGHDT and CDR2 is YNNKEL (reference sequence). V was clipped by 3 bases and J by 0 bases, with 22 bases between them. This CDR3 comprises 19 residues. The CDR3, as DNA: TGTGCCAGCAGCCAGTTAGGTCGGGCGGGCGGCACTAGCACAGATACGCAGTATTTT. Its protein is CASSQLGRAGGTSTDTQYF.

The chain uses TRBV19 and TRBJ2-2; D perhaps matches TRBD1 (5 bases). V was pared by 8 bases and J by 4 bases, with 14 bases between. In germline, CDR1 is LNHDA, CDR2 SQIVND (reference sequence). The CDR3 length is 14 residues. CDR3 region: CASHIGVPTGELFF. In nucleotides, the CDR3 is TGTGCCAGTCACATAGGGGTGCCCACCGGGGAGCTGTTTTTT.

In this sample, this clone turned up once. This chain connects TRBV11-2 to TRBJ1-1; maybe TRBD1 (6 bases). The V end lost 3 bases, the J end lost 9 bases, and 11 bases lay between the germline ends. Germline loops: CDR1 SGHAT, CDR2 FQNNGV. The CDR3 runs 12 residues. The CDR3 nucleotides read TGTGCCAGCAGCTTGGGGGCGGATCAAGCTTTCTTT. Protein product: CASSLGADQAFF.

This clone was detected a few times. The chain has TRBV19 and TRBJ1-2; 10 positions agree with TRBD1. Looked up from germline, CDR1 is LNHDA and CDR2 is SQIVND (reference sequence). The CDR3 runs to 14 residues. Trimming removed 4 bases from V and 4 bases from J; junction bases left unmatched: 3. CDR3 sequence reads: CASSTRQGAYGYTF. In nucleotides, the CDR3 is TGTGCCAGTAGTACACGACAGGGGGCCTATGGCTACACCTTC.